This T cell receptor (beta chain) was identified during a study of blood T cell repertoires in COVID-19. Looking at the study overall: Donors in the United States, Italy and Spain gave samples during acute or convalescent COVID-19. T cells, B-cell-depleted T cells, or PBMCs provided the cDNA or gDNA that served as material.

The data were produced by immunoSEQ multiplex PCR, yet TCRdb's version contains in-frame clones alone and is incomplete. This sample has 300,000 to 400,000 clones; approximately 87% occur once, and the top ten carry more than 0.85%. The germline CDR1 and CDR2 sequences are SGHTA and FQGTGA. The CDR3 loop spans 16 amino acids. With 0 bases clipped from V and 2 bases from J, the junction kept 4 bases outside the gene matches. V and J are TRBV7-3 and TRBJ2-1; 7 bases line up with TRBD2. This receptor was taken from a woman aged 25 to 39 with acute COVID-19. The sample was PBMCs or T cells enriched from blood (not recorded which). CDR3 residues: CASSLTAGTTYNEQFF. CDR3 DNA: TGTGCCAGCAGCTTAACGGCGGGGACTACCTACAATGAGCAGTTCTTC.